Each of the 22 T cell receptor beta chains below was sequenced from the same sample in a study of blood T cell repertoires in COVID-19. Profiled with immunoSEQ multiplex PCR; TCRdb holds only in-frame clones, not every one. This table has 50,000 to 80,000 clones, around 90% appearing once. The sequenced sample was peripheral blood. Every receptor here comes from a woman of 80 years or more with active COVID-19.

The chain employs TRBV14 and TRBJ1-2; D is uncertain. The CDR3 runs to 14 residues. Between the trimmed V and J ends, which lost 1 base and 2 bases, there was a span of 8 bases. CDR1 is SGHDN, CDR2 FVKESK, per germline. CDR3 sequence (DNA): TGTGCCAGCAGCCAAGTGGGCGGGAACTATGGCTACACCTTC. Amino acid sequence: CASSQVGGNYGYTF.

V usage is TRBV5-1 and J usage is TRBJ2-3, with 7 bases aligning to TRBD2. In germline, CDR1 is SGHRS, CDR2 YFSETQ. This CDR3 has 17 residues. V lost 0 bases, J lost 2 bases, and 9 bases stayed unmatched. CDR3 coding DNA: TGCGCCAGCAGCTTGGAAGCCAGCGGGGCTAACACAGATACGCAGTATTTT. It yields the protein CASSLEASGANTDTQYF.

This clone was detected once. CDR3 sequence reads: CASSQIQGAGEEAFF. CDR3 DNA sequence: TGCGCCAGCAGCCAGATACAGGGGGCCGGCGAAGAAGCTTTCTTT. The gene calls are TRBV4-1 and TRBJ1-1; 9 positions agree with TRBD1. The ends lost 3 bases at V and 8 bases at J; junction bases unmatched: 10. This CDR3 is 15 amino acids long. The germline V gene encodes CDR1 MGHRA and CDR2 YSYEKL.

The chain recombines TRBV28 with TRBJ2-5; a weak D match, TRBD2 (6 bases). This CDR3 has 15 amino acids. Germline CDR1 reads MDHEN; CDR2 reads SYDVKM. Trimming removed 1 base from V and 4 bases from J, with 13 bases in between. CDR3 residues: CASSLFGRGAETQYF. CDR3 nucleotides: TGTGCCAGCAGTTTATTTGGGCGGGGTGCAGAGACCCAGTACTTC.

This chain connects TRBV4-1 to TRBJ2-7; TRBD2 matches 12 bases. The CDR3 extends over 16 amino acids. CDR1 is MGHRA and CDR2 is YSYEKL in the germline V gene. The ends lost 1 base at V and 5 bases at J; junction bases unmatched: 6. As DNA, the CDR3 is TGCGCCAGCAGCCAAGTTCTAGCGGGAGGGCAGAACGAGCAGTACTTC. It specifies CASSQVLAGGQNEQYF.

The chain links TRBV19 to TRBJ1-2; the match to TRBD1 covers 7 bases. The CDR3 covers 15 residues. Germline V CDR1 and CDR2: LNHDA, SQIVND (reference sequence). Trimming removed 9 bases from V and 4 bases from J; junction bases left unmatched: 14. This CDR3 is CASAEGRGGFYGYTF. CDR3 DNA: TGTGCCAGCGCAGAGGGGCGAGGGGGCTTCTATGGCTACACCTTC.

This chain uses TRBV4-1 with TRBJ2-2; D might be TRBD2 (5 bases). The CDR3 totals 14 residues. The ends were cut back, 3 bases at V and 4 bases at J, with 9 bases in the middle. Per the germline V gene, CDR1 is MGHRA and CDR2 is YSYEKL. CDR3 protein: CASSHLLGTGELFF. The CDR3, as DNA: TGCGCCAGCAGCCACTTACTAGGCACCGGGGAGCTGTTTTTT.

CDR3 residues: CASSSRTGGIEAFF. The CDR3 region has the DNA TGTGCCAGCAGCTCTCGGACAGGGGGCATTGAAGCTTTCTTT. The V call is TRBV7-9, the J call TRBJ1-1; 11 nucleotides match TRBD1. CDR1 SEHNR and CDR2 FQNEAQ come from the germline V gene (reference sequence). This CDR3 spans 14 amino acids. After removal of 4 bases from V and 7 bases from J, the junction contained 5 bases not matched to a gene. The entire variable domain, with the rest obtained from reference TRBV7-9 and TRBJ1-1, is as follows: DTGVSQNPRHKITKRGQNVTFRCDPISEHNRLYWYRQTLGQGPEFLTYFQNEAQLEKSRLLSDRFSAERPKGSFSTLEIQRTEQGDSAMYLCASSSRTGGIEAFFGQGTRLTVV.

This clone has more than one count but fewer than ten. The chain uses TRBV5-1 and TRBJ2-2; 8 bases are a match to TRBD2. Germline V gives CDR1 SGHRS, CDR2 YFSETQ. The CDR3 has 15 amino acids. J lost 0 bases, V lost 3 bases, and 1 base had no gene match. CDR3 sequence (DNA): TGCGCCAGCAGCTGGACTAGCCCGAACACCGGGGAGCTGTTTTTT. It yields the protein CASSWTSPNTGELFF. Full variable domain (remainder filled in from reference TRBV5-1 and TRBJ2-2): KAGVTQTPRYLIKTRGQQVTLSCSPISGHRSVSWYQQTPGQGLQFLFEYFSETQRNKGNFPGRFSGRQFSNSRSEMNVSTLELGDSALYLCASSWTSPNTGELFFGEGSRLTVL.

The CDR3 DNA is TGTGCCAGCAGCCGATCCGATCGGGGTTCGGGCAATGAGCAGTTCTTC. Its translation: CASSRSDRGSGNEQFF. The chain couples TRBV6-6 to TRBJ2-1, with D tentatively TRBD2 (5 bases). The germline V and J ends were trimmed by 6 bases and 6 bases, with 21 bases remaining between them. The CDR3 has 16 amino acids. CDR1 and CDR2 (germline): MNHNY, SVGAGI (reference sequence).

In its sample, this clone was seen once. The chain recombines TRBV28 with TRBJ2-7, with TRBD1 matching 8 bases. Germline V gene data show CDR1 as MDHEN and CDR2 as SYDVKM. The CDR3 is 15 amino acids. With V trimmed by 8 bases and J by 7 bases, 16 bases remained unmatched. CDR3 amino acids: CASSTPSGQAAEQYF. Here the CDR3 DNA reads TGTGCCAGCTCGACCCCTTCGGGACAGGCGGCAGAGCAGTACTTC.

The chain is built from TRBV27 and TRBJ2-3, with TRBD2 as a possible D gene (5 bases). The germline CDR1 and CDR2 sequences are MNHEY and SMNVEV (reference sequence). CDR3 length: 16 amino acids. The V end was cut by 5 bases, the J end by 4 bases, with 19 bases between. CDR3 in amino acids: CASSLQGSTASDTQYF. The DNA of the CDR3 is TGTGCCAGCAGTCTCCAAGGGAGTACCGCTTCAGATACGCAGTATTTT.

The chain joins TRBV5-1 to TRBJ2-1; 8 bases match TRBD1. Trimming took 4 bases from V and 9 from J; bases not matched to a gene: 9. The germline V gene has CDR1 SGHRS and CDR2 YFSETQ. The CDR3 totals 14 residues. The CDR3 here is CASSPTTGVGEQFF. In nucleotides, the CDR3 is TGCGCCAGCAGCCCCACGACAGGGGTCGGTGAGCAGTTCTTC.

This CDR3 is CASRVWAGTENSPLHF. CDR3 bases: TGTGCCAGCAGAGTTTGGGCCGGGACTGAAAATTCACCCCTCCACTTT. V is TRBV27 and J is TRBJ1-6; weak D call: TRBD1 (5 bases). V was clipped by 6 bases and J by 7 bases, with 19 bases between them. This CDR3 contains 16 residues. The germline V gene has CDR1 MNHEY and CDR2 SMNVEV (reference sequence).

This rearrangement joins TRBV7-8 to TRBJ2-7; 7 bases line up with TRBD2. Germline V gives CDR1 SGHVS, CDR2 FQNEAQ. V lost 6 bases and J lost 4; bases outside the gene matches: 3. CDR3 length equals 12 residues. CDR3 region: CASSPSGYEQYF. The CDR3 bases are TGTGCCAGCAGTCCTAGCGGTTACGAGCAGTACTTC. The full variable domain, in which reference TRBV7-8 and TRBJ2-7 provide the parts outside the CDR3, is GAGVSQSPRYKVAKRGQDVALRCDPISGHVSLFWYQQALGQGPEFLTYFQNEAQLDKSGLPSDRFFAERPEGSVSTLKIQRTQQEDSAVYLCASSPSGYEQYFGPGTRLTVT.

This chain links TRBV24-1 with TRBJ1-2; D is perhaps TRBD1 (6 bases). CDR1 is KGHDR, CDR2 SFDVKD, per germline. The CDR3 covers 17 residues. The V end lost 4 bases, the J end lost 3 bases, and 20 bases lay between the germline ends. The CDR3: CATSDAKGEGVHYGYTF. The CDR3 nucleotides are TGTGCCACCAGTGACGCCAAGGGGGAAGGGGTTCACTATGGCTACACCTTC.

This chain connects TRBV9 to TRBJ2-7; the match to TRBD2 covers 14 bases. Unmatched junction bases numbered 6, after V lost 3 bases and J lost 1 base. The CDR3 is 17 residues long. Germline V gene data show CDR1 as SGDLS and CDR2 as YYNGEE. The CDR3 protein is CASSERLAGGSSYEQYF. CDR3 sequence (DNA): TGTGCCAGCAGCGAGCGACTAGCGGGAGGGTCATCCTACGAGCAGTACTTC.

The rearrangement links TRBV10-3 to TRBJ2-1, with 14 positions matching TRBD2. Unmatched junction bases numbered 4, after V lost 5 bases and J lost 1 base. Germline V gives CDR1 ENHRY, CDR2 SYGVKD. The CDR3 consists of 17 residues. CDR3 in amino acids: CAISPTSGRDSYNEQFF. In DNA form, the CDR3 reads TGTGCCATCAGTCCGACTAGCGGGAGGGATTCCTACAATGAGCAGTTCTTC.

This clone was found once. The chain has TRBV4-2 and TRBJ2-1; 8 nucleotides align to TRBD2. Trimming cost V 0 bases and J 3 bases; bases outside gene matches: 10. The V gene's germline CDR1 is LGHNA and CDR2 YNFKEQ. The CDR3 spans 18 residues. The chain's CDR3 is CASSQEGRLAGLYNEQFF. Written as DNA, the CDR3 is TGTGCCAGCAGCCAAGAGGGTAGGCTAGCGGGCCTCTACAATGAGCAGTTCTTC.

CDR3 DNA sequence: TGTGCCAGCAGCACCTCTAGCGGAGATATGCGTACGCAGTATTTT. It translates to CASSTSSGDMRTQYF. This chain uses TRBV5-6 with TRBJ2-3, with 7 bases aligning to TRBD2. The V and J ends lost 4 bases and 8 bases, in that order; junction bases with no gene match: 13. CDR3 size: 15 residues. The germline CDR1 and CDR2 sequences are SGHDT and YYEEEE.

This rearrangement joins TRBV7-2 to TRBJ2-5, with 11 bases that match TRBD1. Per the germline V gene, CDR1 is SGHTA and CDR2 is FQGNSA. V lost 5 bases to trimming and J lost 5 bases; unmatched junction nucleotides: 7. This CDR3 region has 15 residues. CDR3 amino acids: CASSPPGTGGETQYF. CDR3 nucleotide sequence: TGTGCCAGCAGCCCCCCGGGGACAGGGGGGGAGACCCAGTACTTC.

V usage is TRBV4-1 and J usage is TRBJ2-2; 8 nucleotides agree with TRBD1. CDR1 is MGHRA and CDR2 is YSYEKL in the germline V gene. The junction had 11 bases not matched to a gene; V was cut back by 4 bases and J by 7 bases. The CDR3 runs 16 residues. The CDR3 nucleotides are TGCGCCAGCAGCCCCTTCCGCCAGGGGGCGGGCGGGGAGCTGTTTTTT. This codes for CASSPFRQGAGGELFF.